This T cell receptor (beta chain) was captured in a study of T-cell memory formation after mild COVID-19. The CDR3 covers 15 residues. J gave up 1 base and V 10 bases, and 10 bases lay outside the gene matches. As concerns this clonotype: A much bigger clone sits one base away, suggesting this may be a read error.

Sample barcodes and UMIs were carried by the TCR alpha and TCR beta cDNA libraries that 5'RACE generated with constant-segment primers. TCRdb analysed the 5' RACE reads with MiXCR anew, one entry per CDR3 protein. The table includes around 510,000 distinct CDR3 sequences, less than 25% detected once. This chain links TRBV12-3 or TRBV12-4 with TRBJ2-1; TRBD2 matches 7 bases. The clonotype was recovered from an adult woman who had mild COVID-19 (a few samples of this study predate the infection). Cell type and time point are not known. Sequenced: PBMCs or a T cell subset sorted from them (not recorded which). Here the CDR3 reads CAISLGGRSYNEQFF. The CDR3, as DNA: TGTGCCATCAGCTTGGGGGGGAGGTCCTACAATGAGCAGTTCTTC.